Below are 32 T cell receptor beta chains sequenced from a single sample in a study of T cell repertoires in cytomegalovirus infection. These receptors' antigens are unknown. TCRdb passed the reads through MiXCR, listing each CDR3 protein once. In the table there are hundreds of thousands of distinct CDR3 sequences, around 31% of which are singletons. The sample in question was cultured PBMCs, obtained from culture after CMV antigen stimulation. Every receptor here comes from a human donor in good health (CMV status not recorded). Some clones in this sample may be carry-over from other donors' samples.

This chain joins TRBV19 and TRBJ1-1; D is perhaps TRBD1 (6 bases). Trimming left V 5 bases short and J 5 bases short, with 24 bases between. CDR1 and CDR2 (germline): LNHDA, SQIVND (reference sequence). This CDR3 spans 17 amino acids. The CDR3 spells CASSLTGMIEARTEAFF. Written as DNA, the CDR3 is TGTGCCAGTAGTTTAACAGGGATGATAGAAGCGAGGACTGAAGCTTTCTTT.

This clonotype has ten or more counts. The rearrangement joins TRBV7-2 to TRBJ1-2, with unresolved D. This CDR3 contains 14 residues. In germline, CDR1 is SGHTA, CDR2 FQGNSA. Trimming left V 0 bases short and J 0 bases short, with 5 bases between. The CDR3 region is CASSLASANYGYTF. CDR3 DNA: TGTGCCAGCAGCTTAGCTTCGGCTAACTATGGCTACACCTTC.

At least ten counts were recorded for this clonotype. The rearrangement uses TRBV7-6 and TRBJ2-7; D is ambiguous. Germline CDR1 is SGHVS and CDR2 is FNYEAQ. V was clipped by 5 bases and J by 2 bases, with 13 bases between them. The length of the CDR3 is 14 residues. The CDR3 protein is CASSPMGYPYEQYF. CDR3 bases: TGTGCCAGCAGCCCAATGGGGTACCCCTACGAGCAGTACTTC.

V and J are TRBV4-2 and TRBJ1-1; a weak D match, TRBD1 (6 bases). Germline assignment: CDR1 LGHNA and CDR2 YNFKEQ. V was trimmed by 3 bases and J by 8 bases, leaving 13 bases between them. This CDR3 is 13 amino acids long. This CDR3 is CASSQSQGQEAFF. The CDR3 coding sequence is TGTGCCAGCAGCCAGTCCCAGGGACAAGAAGCTTTCTTT.

The V call is TRBV18, the J call TRBJ1-1; D uncertain. Trimming took off 2 bases at V and 8 bases at J, with 9 bases between the two ends. The germline CDR1 and CDR2 sequences are KGHSH and LQKENI. The CDR3 length is 12 residues. This CDR3 reads CASSPYPGEAFF. In DNA form, the CDR3 reads TGTGCCAGCTCACCATATCCAGGCGAAGCTTTCTTT.

This clonotype has a handful of counts. The J gene is TRBJ2-5, the V gene TRBV5-4, with 7 positions matching TRBD2. Germline assignment: CDR1 SGHNT and CDR2 YYREEE (reference sequence). The CDR3 is made up of 13 amino acids. J was trimmed by 2 bases and V by 5 bases; bases with no gene match: 3. The CDR3, as DNA: TGTGCCAGCAGAGAGGGACTACAAGAGACCCAGTACTTC. This gives the protein CASREGLQETQYF.

This clonotype has only one observation. This chain connects TRBV5-4 to TRBJ2-3, with D possibly TRBD1 on 6 matching bases. Germline V gives CDR1 SGHNT, CDR2 YYREEE (reference sequence). The CDR3 length is 14 residues. V lost 4 bases, J lost 2 bases, and 11 bases lay in between. CDR3 sequence reads: CASSLDRHTDTQYF. CDR3 sequence (DNA): TGTGCCAGCAGCCTCGACAGGCACACAGATACGCAGTATTTT.

The CDR3 DNA is TGTGCCAGTAGTTTGGGACAGACAAACGGAAACACCATATATTTT. Protein: CASSLGQTNGNTIYF. V usage is TRBV19 and J usage is TRBJ1-3, with 7 bases identical to TRBD1. Germline CDR1 is LNHDA and CDR2 is SQIVND (reference sequence). The CDR3 runs 15 residues. V shed 5 bases, J shed 4 bases, and the junction held 8 bases outside the gene matches.

The V call is TRBV6-6, the J call TRBJ2-1; 7 nucleotides agree with TRBD2. The J segment lost 15 bases and the V segment lost 4 bases, leaving 6 bases of the junction unmatched. This CDR3 is built from 11 residues. CDR1 MNHNY and CDR2 SVGAGI come from the germline V gene (reference sequence). The CDR3 loop reads CASSSRLARFF. CDR3 sequence (DNA): TGTGCCAGCAGTTCAAGACTAGCTAGGTTCTTC.

The chain uses TRBV29-1 and TRBJ1-4; 7 positions agree with TRBD1. V lost 4 bases, J lost 0 bases, and 5 bases stayed unmatched. The CDR3 has 15 residues. CDR1 SQVTM and CDR2 ANQGSEA come from the germline V gene. CDR3: CSVGGTVATNEKLFF. As DNA, the CDR3 is TGCAGCGTTGGAGGGACAGTTGCAACTAATGAAAAACTGTTTTTT.

V and J are TRBV7-4 and TRBJ1-2, with 8 nucleotides matching TRBD1. CDR1 is SGHVT, CDR2 SQSDAQ, per germline. The CDR3 covers 14 residues. The ends lost 4 bases at V and 3 bases at J; junction bases unmatched: 4. The DNA for the CDR3 is TGTGCCAGCAGCTCGACAGGGGCGGACTATGGCTACACCTTC. Amino acids: CASSSTGADYGYTF.

Details on this clonotype: It may be a read error: a sequence one base away is much more abundant. V and J are TRBV28 and TRBJ2-3; 11 nucleotides agree with TRBD2. Germline CDR1 is MDHEN and CDR2 is SYDVKM. The CDR3 loop spans 15 amino acids. The CDR3 region is CVILAGGTSTDTQYF. The CDR3 DNA sequence: TGTGTCATCTTAGCGGGGGGGACTAGCACAGATACGCAGTATTTT.

The chain recombines TRBV4-1 with TRBJ2-1, with D maybe TRBD2 (5 bases). The CDR3 is 16 residues long. Germline CDR1 MGHRA, CDR2 YSYEKL. The V end was cut by 3 bases, the J end by 5 bases, with 17 bases between. The CDR3 reads CASSQPLRLAHNEQFF. The DNA of the CDR3 is TGCGCCAGCAGCCAGCCCCTACGGCTAGCCCACAATGAGCAGTTCTTC.

The rearrangement uses TRBV15 and TRBJ2-7; unclear D gene. The V end lost 1 base, the J end lost 1 base, and 14 bases lay between the germline ends. CDR1 and CDR2 (germline): LNHNV, YYDKDF (reference sequence). This CDR3 is 16 amino acids long. CDR3 loop: CATSRVAERNSYEQYF. DNA for the CDR3: TGTGCCACCAGCAGAGTCGCAGAGAGAAATTCCTACGAGCAGTACTTC. The entire variable domain, with the rest obtained from reference TRBV15 and TRBJ2-7, is as follows: DAMVIQNPRYQVTQFGKPVTLSCSQTLNHNVMYWYQQKSSQAPKLLFHYYDKDFNNEADTPDNFQSRRPNTSFCFLDIRSPGLGDTAMYLCATSRVAERNSYEQYFGPGTRLTVT.

The chain is built from TRBV29-1 and TRBJ2-1; the D gene is possibly TRBD2 (5 bases). Germline V gene sequence: CDR1 SQVTM, CDR2 ANQGSEA. Between the trimmed V and J ends, which lost 5 bases and 8 bases, there was a span of 7 bases. The CDR3 is made up of 10 amino acids. CDR3 DNA sequence: TGCAGCGTTCTTAGCGATGAGCAGTTCTTC. Translation gives CSVLSDEQFF.

This clonotype was detected only once. Relative to the germline gene, one junction end is altered; a read error may explain this. The V and J genes are TRBV12-3 or TRBV12-4 and TRBJ1-6; 7 positions match TRBD1. This CDR3 has 13 amino acids. DNA for the CDR3: TGTGCCAGCAGTGGTCGACAGGGACAACCCCTCAACTTT. It specifies CASSGRQGQPLNF.

This clonotype was counted a few times. The chain employs TRBV11-2 and TRBJ2-1, with D perhaps matching TRBD1 or TRBD2 (5 bases each). The CDR3 is made up of 16 amino acids. Trimming took off 5 bases at V and 2 bases at J, with 16 bases between the two ends. In germline, CDR1 is SGHAT, CDR2 FQNNGV. Here the CDR3 reads CASSPRSGPPYNEQFF. The CDR3 region has the DNA TGTGCCAGCAGCCCGAGATCGGGGCCTCCCTACAATGAGCAGTTCTTC.

The rearrangement joins TRBV19 to TRBJ1-1; a weak D match, TRBD1 (5 bases). V lost 4 bases, J lost 8 bases, and 5 bases lay in between. This CDR3 has 10 residues. CDR1 is LNHDA and CDR2 is SQIVND in the germline V gene (reference sequence). The CDR3 region is CASSNREAFF. CDR3 bases: TGTGCCAGTAGTAACAGGGAAGCTTTCTTT.

This clonotype has just a few counts. The chain links TRBV7-7 to TRBJ2-2; D is ambiguous. The CDR3 runs 13 residues. The germline CDR1 and CDR2 sequences are SSHAT and FNYEAQ (reference sequence). Trimming took off 5 bases at V and 1 base at J, with 5 bases between the two ends. The CDR3 sequence: CASSGKNTGELFF. The DNA of the CDR3 is TGTGCCAGCAGCGGAAAGAACACCGGGGAGCTGTTTTTT.

The chain uses TRBV7-8 and TRBJ2-5; TRBD2 matches at 9 bases. Germline CDR1 and CDR2: SGHVS and FQNEAQ. Trimming cost V 5 bases and J 2 bases; bases outside gene matches: 18. The CDR3 has 19 amino acids. CDR3 sequence: CASSPLPIGRGGGQETQYF. Here the CDR3 DNA reads TGTGCCAGCAGCCCACTACCCATAGGGCGCGGGGGGGGACAAGAGACCCAGTACTTC.

The genes are TRBV20-1 and TRBJ1-5, with D possibly being TRBD1 (6 bases). Trimming took 5 bases from V and 5 from J, leaving 16 bases between them. Germline CDR1 reads DFQATT; CDR2 reads SNEGSKA (reference sequence). The CDR3 is made up of 14 amino acids. The CDR3 region has the DNA TGCAGTGCTTCCGACAGGAGGGGACATCAGCCCCAGCATTTT. Residues: CSASDRRGHQPQHF.

The chain links TRBV24-1 to TRBJ1-2; D uncertain. V lost 8 bases, J lost 2 bases, and 8 bases lay in between. The CDR3 is 12 amino acids. CDR1 and CDR2 from the germline V gene are KGHDR and SFDVKD. The CDR3 DNA is TGTGCCACCATCCGGACCAACTATGGCTACACCTTC. It yields the protein CATIRTNYGYTF.

This clonotype was found a few times. This sequence joins TRBV12-3 or TRBV12-4 and TRBJ2-1; either TRBD1 or TRBD2 may fit D (5 bases each). The V end was cut by 2 bases, the J end by 6 bases, with 11 bases between. There are 14 residues in the CDR3. CDR3 in amino acids: CASSLRGDGNEQFF. DNA of the CDR3: TGTGCCAGCAGTTTAAGAGGGGACGGCAATGAGCAGTTCTTC.

Of note for this clonotype: A much more abundant neighbour one base away suggests this may be a read error. The chain couples TRBV7-2 to TRBJ1-3; D is ambiguous. Germline V lookup: CDR1 SGHTA, CDR2 FQGNSA. This CDR3 spans 13 amino acids. CDR3 loop: CASKPASVNTIYF. The CDR3 DNA reads as TGTGCCAGCAAGCCAGCCTCTGTAAACACCATATATTTT.

This rearrangement joins TRBV7-9 to TRBJ2-1, with 10 nucleotides matching TRBD2. The junction had 9 bases not matched to a gene; V was cut back by 8 bases and J by 5 bases. Germline loops: CDR1 SEHNR, CDR2 FQNEAQ (reference sequence). This CDR3 spans 15 amino acids. The CDR3: CASLSGGAYHNEQFF. CDR3 in DNA: TGTGCCAGCTTAAGCGGGGGGGCCTACCACAATGAGCAGTTCTTC. Complete variable domain (other parts from reference TRBV7-9 and TRBJ2-1): DTGVSQNPRHKITKRGQNVTFRCDPISEHNRLYWYRQTLGQGPEFLTYFQNEAQLEKSRLLSDRFSAERPKGSFSTLEIQRTEQGDSAMYLCASLSGGAYHNEQFFGPGTRLTVL.

This clonotype showed up just a few times. The rearrangement links TRBV10-3 to TRBJ1-3; D not resolved. The germline V gene has CDR1 ENHRY and CDR2 SYGVKD. The ends were cut back, 0 bases at V and 0 bases at J, with 9 bases in the middle. The CDR3 consists of 16 residues. Written as DNA, the CDR3 is TGTGCCATCAGTGAGTCGTTCGGTTTCTCTGGAAACACCATATATTTT. It encodes CAISESFGFSGNTIYF.

This clonotype was seen a handful of times. The V gene is TRBV4-1, the J gene TRBJ1-6; D is uncertain. Trimming left V 8 bases short and J 7 bases short, with 9 bases between. The CDR3 consists of 12 residues. Germline assignment: CDR1 MGHRA and CDR2 YSYEKL. The CDR3 sequence is CASRSLNSPLHF. CDR3 DNA sequence: TGCGCCAGCCGTAGCCTCAATTCACCCCTCCACTTT.

The table lists this clonotype with many counts. This chain uses TRBV7-2 with TRBJ1-6; tentative D call: TRBD1 (6 bases). The CDR3 contains 16 residues. Trimming took off 1 base at V and 5 bases at J, with 12 bases between the two ends. Germline assignment: CDR1 SGHTA and CDR2 FQGNSA. The CDR3 DNA reads as TGTGCCAGCAGCTTAGTGACAGGTTCTCATAATTCACCCCTCCACTTT. The encoded protein is CASSLVTGSHNSPLHF.

This chain connects TRBV12-3 or TRBV12-4 to TRBJ1-6; 9 bases match TRBD1. After removal of 5 bases from V and 4 bases from J, the junction contained 12 bases not matched to a gene. The CDR3 is made up of 18 amino acids. The CDR3 coding sequence is TGTGCCAGCAGTCCCGGGACAGGGAAAGGGGCTTATAATTCACCCCTCCACTTT. This gives the protein CASSPGTGKGAYNSPLHF.

This clonotype appeared a few times. The V gene is TRBV6-1, the J gene TRBJ2-3; 8 bases align to TRBD2. V trimming: 7 bases; J trimming: 0 bases; junction bases outside the gene matches: 9. CDR1 and CDR2 (germline): MNHNS, SASEGT. The CDR3 consists of 16 residues. Here the CDR3 reads CASTSVAGTSTDTQYF. For the CDR3, the DNA is TGTGCCAGCACCAGTGTAGCGGGGACTAGCACAGATACGCAGTATTTT.

This clonotype was detected a few times. This rearrangement joins TRBV5-4 to TRBJ2-1; 8 nucleotides agree with TRBD2. The CDR3 runs to 15 residues. Germline lookup yields CDR1 SGHNT and CDR2 YYREEE (reference sequence). The V gene end was trimmed by 0 bases and the J gene end by 8 bases; junction bases not matched to a gene: 7. DNA for the CDR3: TGTGCCAGCAGCTTGGCGCGGGGGGTGGGCGATGAGCAGTTCTTC. Amino acids: CASSLARGVGDEQFF.

The chain employs TRBV4-3 and TRBJ2-3; D ambiguous. CDR3 length equals 13 residues. Germline-derived CDR1 and CDR2 are LGHNA and YSLEER. V lost 0 bases and J lost 7, with 8 bases in between. The CDR3 region has the DNA TGCGCCAGCAGCCAAGATCTGAGGAATACGCAGTATTTT. Encoded protein: CASSQDLRNTQYF.